This T cell receptor beta chain was sequenced during a study of T cells in Graves' hyperthyroidism and ophthalmopathy. This CDR3 is 14 amino acids long. The ends were cut back, 3 bases at V and 7 bases at J, with 15 bases in the middle. Germline lookup yields CDR1 MNHEY and CDR2 SMNVEV (reference sequence). When ophthalmopathy did not progress within 18 months, Graves' hyperthyroidism was considered stable. Patients aged 18 to 65 had newly diagnosed hyperthyroidism lasting under 2 months. The TCR beta CDR3 regions underwent amplification using RNA transcripts as the source. When the TCR CDR3 underwent first-round RT-PCR, the HTBI primer set was used. A single record per CDR3 protein comes from TCRdb applying MiXCR to the multiplex PCR reads. Of some 500,000 distinct CDR3 sequences listed, around an eighth are singletons. Study-wide findings and caveats: The authors' 13 V-J model separated ophthalmopathy from stable hyperthyroidism. Most expanded thyroid clonotypes above 0.001 recurred in blood.

This clonotype came up a few times. The antigen is not known. The sequenced sample consisted of blood. This TCR was sampled from a woman aged 18-29 years with Graves' hyperthyroidism. The chain couples TRBV27 to TRBJ1-2; a weak D match, TRBD1 (5 bases). The chain's CDR3 is CASSFRKGVLGYTF. CDR3 nucleotides: TGTGCCAGCAGTTTTCGGAAAGGGGTACTTGGCTACACCTTC.